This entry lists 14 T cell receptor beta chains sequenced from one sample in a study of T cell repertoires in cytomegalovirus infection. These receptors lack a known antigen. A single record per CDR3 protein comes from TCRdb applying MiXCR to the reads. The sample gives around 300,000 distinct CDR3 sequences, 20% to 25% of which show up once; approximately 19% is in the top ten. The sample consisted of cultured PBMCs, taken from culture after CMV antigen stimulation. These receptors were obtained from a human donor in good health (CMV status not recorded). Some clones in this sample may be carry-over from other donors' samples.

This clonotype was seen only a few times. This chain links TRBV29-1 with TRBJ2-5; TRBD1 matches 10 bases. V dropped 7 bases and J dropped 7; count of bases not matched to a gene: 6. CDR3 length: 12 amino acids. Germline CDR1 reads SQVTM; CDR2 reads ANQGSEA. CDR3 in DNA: TGCAGCGGTGGACAGGGGGATGGGACCCAGTACTTC. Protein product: CSGGQGDGTQYF.

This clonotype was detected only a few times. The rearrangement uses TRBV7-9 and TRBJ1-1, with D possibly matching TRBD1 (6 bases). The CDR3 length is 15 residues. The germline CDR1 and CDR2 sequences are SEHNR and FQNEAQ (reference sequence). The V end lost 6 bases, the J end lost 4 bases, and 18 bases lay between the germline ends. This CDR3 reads CASSQGWTRGTEAFF. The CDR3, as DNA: TGTGCCAGCAGTCAAGGGTGGACCAGGGGCACTGAAGCTTTCTTT.

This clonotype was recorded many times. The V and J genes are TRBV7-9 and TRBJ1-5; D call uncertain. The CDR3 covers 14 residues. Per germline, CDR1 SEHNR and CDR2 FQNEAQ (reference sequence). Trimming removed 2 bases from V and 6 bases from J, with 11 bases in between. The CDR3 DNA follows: TGTGCCAGCAGCTTACTAGGGTCCGGTCAGCCCCAGCATTTT. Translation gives CASSLLGSGQPQHF.

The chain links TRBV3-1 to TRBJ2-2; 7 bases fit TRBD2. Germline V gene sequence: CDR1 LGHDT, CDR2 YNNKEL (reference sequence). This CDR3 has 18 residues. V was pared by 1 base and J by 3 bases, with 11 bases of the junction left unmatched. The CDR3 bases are TGTGCCAGCAGCCAAGCCGAATCCCCAGCGGGACACACCGGGGAGCTGTTTTTT. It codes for CASSQAESPAGHTGELFF. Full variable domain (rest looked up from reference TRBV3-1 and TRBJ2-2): DTAVSQTPKYLVTQMGNDKSIKCEQNLGHDTMYWYKQDSKKFLKIMFSYNNKELIINETVPNRFSPKSPDKAHLNLHINSLELGDSAVYFCASSQAESPAGHTGELFFGEGSRLTVL.

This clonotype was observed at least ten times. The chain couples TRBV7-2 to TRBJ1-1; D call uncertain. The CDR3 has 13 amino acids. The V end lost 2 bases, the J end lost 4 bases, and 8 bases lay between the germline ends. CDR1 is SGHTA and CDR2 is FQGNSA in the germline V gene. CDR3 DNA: TGTGCCAGCAGCTTAAATCAAGGCACTGAAGCTTTCTTT. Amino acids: CASSLNQGTEAFF.

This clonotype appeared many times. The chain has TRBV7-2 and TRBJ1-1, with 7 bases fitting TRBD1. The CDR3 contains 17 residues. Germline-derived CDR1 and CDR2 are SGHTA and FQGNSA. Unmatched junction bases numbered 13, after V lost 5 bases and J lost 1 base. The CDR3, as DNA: TGTGCCAGCAGCCCGAGGAGACAGGGAATAACGAACACTGAAGCTTTCTTT. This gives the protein CASSPRRQGITNTEAFF.

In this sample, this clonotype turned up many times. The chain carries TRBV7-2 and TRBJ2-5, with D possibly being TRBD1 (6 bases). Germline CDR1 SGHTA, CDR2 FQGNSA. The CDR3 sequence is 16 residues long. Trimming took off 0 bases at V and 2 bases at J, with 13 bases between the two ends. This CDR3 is CASSLASGVVQETQYF. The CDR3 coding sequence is TGTGCCAGCAGCTTAGCTTCAGGGGTGGTTCAAGAGACCCAGTACTTC.

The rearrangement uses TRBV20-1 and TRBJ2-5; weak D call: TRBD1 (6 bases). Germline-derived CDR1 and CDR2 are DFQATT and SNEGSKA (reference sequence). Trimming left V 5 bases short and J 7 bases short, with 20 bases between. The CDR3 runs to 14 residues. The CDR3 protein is CSAAPGTMGATQYF. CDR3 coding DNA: TGCAGTGCTGCCCCCGGGACCATGGGGGCGACCCAGTACTTC.

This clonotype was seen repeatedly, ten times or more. The CDR3 bases are TGTGCCAGCAGCTTAATGGGGGCCGGCTATGGCTACACCTTC. Its translation: CASSLMGAGYGYTF. The chain links TRBV7-9 to TRBJ1-2; TRBD1 might be the D (6 bases). The CDR3 extends over 14 amino acids. Deletions cut 2 bases from V and 4 bases from J, with 11 bases between. The V gene's germline CDR1 is SEHNR and CDR2 FQNEAQ (reference sequence).

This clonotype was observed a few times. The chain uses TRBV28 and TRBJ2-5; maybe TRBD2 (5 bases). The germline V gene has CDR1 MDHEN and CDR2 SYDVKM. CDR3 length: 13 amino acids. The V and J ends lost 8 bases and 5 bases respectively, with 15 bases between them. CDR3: CASCPVRDETQYF. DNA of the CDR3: TGTGCCAGCTGCCCTGTCCGGGATGAGACCCAGTACTTC.

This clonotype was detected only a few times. For the CDR3, the DNA is TGTGCCAGCAGGGATAGCGGGAGATACAATGAGCAGTTCTTC. Its translation is CASRDSGRYNEQFF. The chain carries TRBV7-2 and TRBJ2-1, with TRBD2 identical over 9 bases. This CDR3 is built from 14 residues. With V trimmed by 6 bases and J by 4 bases, 4 bases remained unmatched. The germline V gene has CDR1 SGHTA and CDR2 FQGNSA.

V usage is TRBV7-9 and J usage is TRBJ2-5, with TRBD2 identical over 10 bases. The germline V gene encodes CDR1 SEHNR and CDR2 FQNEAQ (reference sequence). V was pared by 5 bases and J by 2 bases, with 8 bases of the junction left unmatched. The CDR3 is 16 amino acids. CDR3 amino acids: CASSRETSGHQETQYF. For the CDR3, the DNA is TGTGCCAGCAGCCGGGAGACTAGCGGGCATCAAGAGACCCAGTACTTC. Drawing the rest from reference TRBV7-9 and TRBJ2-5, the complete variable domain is DTGVSQNPRHKITKRGQNVTFRCDPISEHNRLYWYRQTLGQGPEFLTYFQNEAQLEKSRLLSDRFSAERPKGSFSTLEIQRTEQGDSAMYLCASSRETSGHQETQYFGPGTRLLVL.

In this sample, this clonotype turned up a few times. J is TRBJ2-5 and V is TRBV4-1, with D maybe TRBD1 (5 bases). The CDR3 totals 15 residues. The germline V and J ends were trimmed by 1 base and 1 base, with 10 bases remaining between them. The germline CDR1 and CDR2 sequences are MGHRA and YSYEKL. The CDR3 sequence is CASSQGRQSQETQYF. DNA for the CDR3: TGCGCCAGCAGCCAAGGAAGACAGTCCCAAGAGACCCAGTACTTC.

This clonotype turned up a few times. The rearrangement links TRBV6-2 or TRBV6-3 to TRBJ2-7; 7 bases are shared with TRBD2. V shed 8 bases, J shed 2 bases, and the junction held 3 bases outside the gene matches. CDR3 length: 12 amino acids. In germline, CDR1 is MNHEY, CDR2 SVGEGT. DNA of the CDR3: TGTGCCAGCCGGGACTACACCTACGAGCAGTACGTC. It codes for CASRDYTYEQYV.